The 13 T cell receptor beta chains given below trace back to one sample, sequenced in a study of cytomegalovirus exposure and HLA in healthy donors. Measured with immunoSEQ multiplex PCR; TCRdb has only the in-frame clones, and not every one. The sample holds approximately 160,000 clones, about 89% seen once. Sequencing used PBMCs. The receptors originated from a young woman in good health and CMV-seropositive.

This chain links TRBV18 with TRBJ2-5, with 10 positions matching TRBD2. The CDR3 sequence is 15 residues long. The ends lost 4 bases at V and 5 bases at J; junction bases unmatched: 7. Germline V gene sequence: CDR1 KGHSH, CDR2 LQKENI. This CDR3 reads CASSLAAGGTETQYF. CDR3 in DNA: TGTGCCAGCTCACTGGCAGCGGGAGGGACGGAGACCCAGTACTTC.

The V and J genes are TRBV19 and TRBJ1-4; 9 bases line up with TRBD1. The CDR3 is 14 residues long. Losses at the gene ends were 4 bases for V and 8 bases for J; bases not matched to a gene: 5. In germline, CDR1 is LNHDA, CDR2 SQIVND (reference sequence). The CDR3 spells CASSTGQGGEKLFF. The DNA of the CDR3 is TGTGCCAGTAGTACGGGACAGGGAGGGGAAAAACTGTTTTTT.

V is TRBV4-2 and J is TRBJ2-3; 8 bases are shared with TRBD2. The trim removed 1 base at V and 0 bases at J, leaving 3 bases unmatched. Germline lookup yields CDR1 LGHNA and CDR2 YNFKEQ. The CDR3 has 16 amino acids. CDR3 DNA: TGTGCCAGCAGCCAAGCTGCTAGCGGGAGCACAGATACGCAGTATTTT. It is translated as CASSQAASGSTDTQYF.

Of note for this clone: Additional DNA sequences in this sample encode the identical CDR3. The chain links TRBV11-2 to TRBJ2-7; D not resolved. Germline assignment: CDR1 SGHAT and CDR2 FQNNGV. This CDR3 has 13 amino acids. Trimming shortened V by 1 base and J by 4 bases, and 8 bases separated the two germline ends. DNA of the CDR3: TGTGCCAGCAGCTTAGGGCAATTATACGAGCAGTACTTC. The encoded protein is CASSLGQLYEQYF. Full variable domain (missing parts from reference TRBV11-2 and TRBJ2-7): EAGVAQSPRYKIIEKRQSVAFWCNPISGHATLYWYQQILGQGPKLLIQFQNNGVVDDSQLPKDRFSAERLKGVDSTLKIQPAKLEDSAVYLCASSLGQLYEQYFGPGTRLTVT.

Regarding this clone: Sequence at one end of the junction differs from germline and may be a read error. The chain is built from TRBV7-7 and TRBJ2-3; 10 nucleotides match TRBD2. Germline V gene sequence: CDR1 SSHAT, CDR2 FNYEAQ (reference sequence). This CDR3 region has 15 residues. The CDR3 is CASSLAGGSTDTQYF. CDR3 coding DNA: TGTGCTAGCAGCTTAGCGGGAGGAAGCACAGATACGCAGTATTTT.

This rearrangement joins TRBV18 to TRBJ2-3; 8 bases fit TRBD2. V lost 0 bases, J lost 1 base, and 3 bases stayed unmatched. Germline CDR1 and CDR2: KGHSH and LQKENI. This CDR3 comprises 16 residues. CDR3 DNA: TGTGCCAGCTCACCACCCGGGACTAGGCGCACAGATACGCAGTATTTT. Protein product: CASSPPGTRRTDTQYF.

V usage is TRBV6-5 and J usage is TRBJ1-2; a weak D match, TRBD1 (5 bases). V was shortened by 6 bases and J by 7 bases, with 18 bases between the two germline ends. CDR3 length equals 14 residues. From germline, CDR1 is MNHEY and CDR2 SVGAGI. DNA of the CDR3: TGTGCCAGCAGCCATGGATCCAGGGTCGGTGGCTACACCTTC. This sequence encodes CASSHGSRVGGYTF.

The table lists this clone with a few counts. The chain joins TRBV30 to TRBJ1-2; 8 positions agree with TRBD1. Unmatched junction bases numbered 7, after V lost 2 bases and J lost 8 bases. This CDR3 contains 13 residues. Germline CDR1 and CDR2: GTSNPN and SVGIG (reference sequence). The CDR3 reads CAWSPGRGLGYTF. DNA of the CDR3: TGTGCCTGGAGTCCGGGCAGGGGGCTGGGCTACACCTTC.

V usage is TRBV11-2 and J usage is TRBJ2-7, with 10 bases matching TRBD2. The germline gives CDR1 SGHAT, CDR2 FQNNGV. Trimming cost V 2 bases and J 7 bases; bases outside gene matches: 5. The CDR3 sequence is 14 residues long. The CDR3: CASSLLAGVGEQYF. The CDR3 nucleotides read TGTGCCAGCAGCTTACTAGCGGGAGTTGGGGAGCAGTACTTC.

The sample holds many counts of this clone. The chain links TRBV5-1 to TRBJ1-1; tentative D call: TRBD1 (5 bases). Trimming took off 4 bases at V and 1 base at J, with 8 bases between the two ends. Germline values: CDR1 SGHRS, CDR2 YFSETQ. This CDR3 has 13 residues. In DNA, the CDR3 is TGCGCCAGCAGCATCGGGGGGAACACTGAAGCTTTCTTT. Translated: CASSIGGNTEAFF.

The chain links TRBV6-6 to TRBJ2-2; D perhaps matches TRBD2 (5 bases). The germline gives CDR1 MNHNY, CDR2 SVGAGI (reference sequence). The CDR3 runs 16 residues. Trimming took off 3 bases at V and 0 bases at J, with 11 bases between the two ends. The CDR3: CASSYTSGTNTGELFF. CDR3 coding DNA: TGTGCCAGCAGTTATACGTCGGGGACGAACACCGGGGAGCTGTTTTTT.

Of note for this clone: Its ends do not fully match the called genes, so a read error is possible. This chain links TRBV13 with TRBJ1-1, with D tentatively TRBD1 (6 bases). The CDR3 consists of 12 residues. Germline V lookup: CDR1 PRHDT, CDR2 FYEKMQ (reference sequence). The CDR3 here is CASSLGTGKAFF. CDR3 sequence (DNA): TGTGCCAGCAGCCTAGGCACAGGGAAAGCTTTCTTT. Complete variable domain (other parts from reference TRBV13 and TRBJ1-1): AAGVIQSPRHLIKEKRETATLKCYPIPRHDTVYWYQQGPGQDPQFLISFYEKMQSDKGSIPDRFSAQQFSDYHSELNMSSLELGDSALYFCASSLGTGKAFFGQGTRLTVV.

This sequence joins TRBV28 and TRBJ2-7, with D possibly matching TRBD2 (6 bases). This CDR3 spans 13 amino acids. Trimming cost V 5 bases and J 9 bases, with 17 bases left between them. Germline V gives CDR1 MDHEN, CDR2 SYDVKM. In nucleotides, the CDR3 is TGTGCCAGCAGTCCCCCGGGGAGGTCGCTGCAGTACTTC. Amino acids: CASSPPGRSLQYF.